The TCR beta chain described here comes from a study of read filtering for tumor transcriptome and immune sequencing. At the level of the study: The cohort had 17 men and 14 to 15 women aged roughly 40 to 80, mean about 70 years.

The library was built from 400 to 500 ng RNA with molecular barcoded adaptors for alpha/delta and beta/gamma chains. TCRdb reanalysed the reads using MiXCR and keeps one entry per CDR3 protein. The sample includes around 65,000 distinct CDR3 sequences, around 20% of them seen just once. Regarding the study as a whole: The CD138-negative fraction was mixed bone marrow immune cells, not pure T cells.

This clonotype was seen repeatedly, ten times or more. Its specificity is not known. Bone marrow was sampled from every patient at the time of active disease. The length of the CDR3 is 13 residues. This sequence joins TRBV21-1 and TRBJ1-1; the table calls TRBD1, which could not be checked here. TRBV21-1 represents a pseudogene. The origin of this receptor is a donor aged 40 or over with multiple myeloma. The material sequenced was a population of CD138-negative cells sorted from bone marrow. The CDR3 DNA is TGTGCCAGCCTAGGGGGGGGGGCTGGGGCAGCTTTCTTT. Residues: CASLGGGAGAAFF.